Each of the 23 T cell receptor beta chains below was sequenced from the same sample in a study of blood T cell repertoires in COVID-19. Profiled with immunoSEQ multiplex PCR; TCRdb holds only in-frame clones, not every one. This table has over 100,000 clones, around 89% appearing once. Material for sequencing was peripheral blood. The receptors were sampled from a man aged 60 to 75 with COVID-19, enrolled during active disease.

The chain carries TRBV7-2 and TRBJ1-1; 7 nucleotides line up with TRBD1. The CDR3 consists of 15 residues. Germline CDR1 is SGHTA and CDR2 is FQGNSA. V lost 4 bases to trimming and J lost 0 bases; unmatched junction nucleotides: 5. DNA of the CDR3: TGTGCCAGCAGCTATGCCGGGACAGTGAACACTGAAGCTTTCTTT. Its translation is CASSYAGTVNTEAFF.

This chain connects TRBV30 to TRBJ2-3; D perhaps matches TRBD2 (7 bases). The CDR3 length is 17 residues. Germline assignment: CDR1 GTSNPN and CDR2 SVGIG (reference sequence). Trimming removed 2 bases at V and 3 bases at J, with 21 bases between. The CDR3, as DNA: TGTGCCTGGAGTACCCCCCGTTGGGGGGGCCGTACAGATACGCAGTATTTT. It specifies CAWSTPRWGGRTDTQYF.

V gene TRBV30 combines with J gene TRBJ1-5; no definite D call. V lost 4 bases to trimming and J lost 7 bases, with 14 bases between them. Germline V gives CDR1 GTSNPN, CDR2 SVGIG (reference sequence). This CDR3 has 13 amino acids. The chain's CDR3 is CAWNGGLQQPQHF. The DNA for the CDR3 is TGTGCCTGGAATGGTGGTTTGCAGCAGCCCCAGCATTTT.

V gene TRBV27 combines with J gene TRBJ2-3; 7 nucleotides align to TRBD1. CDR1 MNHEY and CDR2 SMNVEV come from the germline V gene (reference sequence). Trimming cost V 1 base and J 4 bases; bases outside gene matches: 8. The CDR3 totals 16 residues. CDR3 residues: CASSLLPGGWSDTQYF. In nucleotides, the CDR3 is TGTGCCAGCAGTTTATTACCAGGGGGATGGTCAGATACGCAGTATTTT.

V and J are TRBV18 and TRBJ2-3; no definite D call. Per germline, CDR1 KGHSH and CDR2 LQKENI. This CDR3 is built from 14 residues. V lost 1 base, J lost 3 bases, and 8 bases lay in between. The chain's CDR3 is CASSPLGRTDTQYF. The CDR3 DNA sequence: TGTGCCAGCTCACCACTTGGCCGAACAGATACGCAGTATTTT.

The CDR3 loop is CASSYSRQGFGYTF. In nucleotides, the CDR3 is TGTGCCAGCAGTTACTCGAGACAGGGGTTTGGCTACACCTTC. The rearrangement uses TRBV6-5 and TRBJ1-2, with 8 bases matching TRBD1. The CDR3 contains 14 residues. Unmatched junction bases numbered 4, after V lost 0 bases and J lost 7 bases. Germline loops: CDR1 MNHEY, CDR2 SVGAGI.

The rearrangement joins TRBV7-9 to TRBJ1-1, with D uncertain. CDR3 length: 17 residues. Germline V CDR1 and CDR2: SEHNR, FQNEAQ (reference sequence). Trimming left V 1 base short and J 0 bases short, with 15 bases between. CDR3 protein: CASSLGTAGFMNTEAFF. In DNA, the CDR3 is TGTGCCAGCAGCTTAGGAACGGCCGGGTTCATGAACACTGAAGCTTTCTTT.

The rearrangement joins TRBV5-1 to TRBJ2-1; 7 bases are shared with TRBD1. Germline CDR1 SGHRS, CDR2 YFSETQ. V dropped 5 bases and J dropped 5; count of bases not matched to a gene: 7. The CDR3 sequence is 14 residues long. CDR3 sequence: CASSEGTANNEQFF. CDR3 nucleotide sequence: TGCGCCAGCAGTGAGGGGACAGCCAACAATGAGCAGTTCTTC.

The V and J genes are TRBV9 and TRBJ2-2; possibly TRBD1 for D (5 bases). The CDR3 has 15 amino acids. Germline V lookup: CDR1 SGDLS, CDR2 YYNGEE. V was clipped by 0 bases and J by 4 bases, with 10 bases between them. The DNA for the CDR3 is TGTGCCAGCAGCGTAGCAGGGTGGGGCACCGGGGAGCTGTTTTTT. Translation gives CASSVAGWGTGELFF.

The CDR3 bases are TGTGCCAGCAGTTACCAGACAGGGGGACATGGCTACACCTTC. Amino acid sequence: CASSYQTGGHGYTF. The rearrangement links TRBV6-6 to TRBJ1-2, with TRBD1 identical over 9 bases. CDR3 size: 14 residues. Losses at the gene ends were 2 bases for V and 6 bases for J; bases not matched to a gene: 4. The germline CDR1 and CDR2 sequences are MNHNY and SVGAGI (reference sequence).

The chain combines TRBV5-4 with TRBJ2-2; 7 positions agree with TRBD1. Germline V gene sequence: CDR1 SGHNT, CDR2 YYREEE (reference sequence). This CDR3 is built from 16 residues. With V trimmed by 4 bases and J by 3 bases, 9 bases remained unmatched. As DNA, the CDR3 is TGTGCCAGCAGCGCTAGACAGGGAAGAGACACCGGGGAGCTGTTTTTT. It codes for CASSARQGRDTGELFF.

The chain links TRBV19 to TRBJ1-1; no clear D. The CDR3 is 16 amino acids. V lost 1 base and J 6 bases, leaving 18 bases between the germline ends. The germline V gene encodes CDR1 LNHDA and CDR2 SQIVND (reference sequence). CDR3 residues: CASSIGNYPSVPEAFF. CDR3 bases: TGTGCCAGTAGTATAGGGAACTACCCCTCCGTACCTGAAGCTTTCTTT. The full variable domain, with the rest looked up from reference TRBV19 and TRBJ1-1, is DGGITQSPKYLFRKEGQNVTLSCEQNLNHDAMYWYRQDPGQGLRLIYYSQIVNDFQKGDIAEGYSVSREKKESFPLTVTSAQKNPTAFYLCASSIGNYPSVPEAFFGQGTRLTVV.

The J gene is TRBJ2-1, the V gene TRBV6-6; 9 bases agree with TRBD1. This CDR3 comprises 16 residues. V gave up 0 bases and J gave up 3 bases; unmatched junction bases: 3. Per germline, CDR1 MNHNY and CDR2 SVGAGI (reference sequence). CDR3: CASSYSRTGVYNEQFF. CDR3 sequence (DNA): TGTGCCAGCAGTTACTCGAGGACAGGGGTCTACAATGAGCAGTTCTTC.

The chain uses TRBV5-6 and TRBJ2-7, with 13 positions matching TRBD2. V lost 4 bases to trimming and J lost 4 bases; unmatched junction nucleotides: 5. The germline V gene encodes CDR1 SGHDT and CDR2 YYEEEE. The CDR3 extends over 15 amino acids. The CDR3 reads CASSTSGGAHYEQYF. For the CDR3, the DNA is TGTGCCAGCAGCACTAGCGGGGGGGCTCATTACGAGCAGTACTTC. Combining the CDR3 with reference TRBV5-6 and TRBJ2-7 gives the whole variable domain DAGVTQSPTHLIKTRGQQVTLRCSPKSGHDTVSWYQQALGQGPQFIFQYYEEEERQRGNFPDRFSGHQFPNYSSELNVNALLLGDSALYLCASSTSGGAHYEQYFGPGTRLTVT.

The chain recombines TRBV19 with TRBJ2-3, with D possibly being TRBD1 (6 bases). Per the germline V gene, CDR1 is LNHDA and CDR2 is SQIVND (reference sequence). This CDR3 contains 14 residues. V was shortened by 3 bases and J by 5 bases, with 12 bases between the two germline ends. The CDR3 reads CASSMGRGRDTQYF. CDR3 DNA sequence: TGTGCCAGTAGTATGGGCAGGGGAAGAGATACGCAGTATTTT.

CDR3 protein: CASSIGLAGGGGYQETQYF. Here the CDR3 DNA reads TGTGCCAGTAGTATAGGCCTTGCTGGGGGAGGAGGGTACCAAGAGACCCAGTACTTC. J is TRBJ2-5 and V is TRBV19, with TRBD2 as a possible D gene (6 bases). The CDR3 totals 19 residues. CDR1 and CDR2 from the germline V gene are LNHDA and SQIVND (reference sequence). Trimming took 1 base from V and 0 from J, leaving 21 bases between them.

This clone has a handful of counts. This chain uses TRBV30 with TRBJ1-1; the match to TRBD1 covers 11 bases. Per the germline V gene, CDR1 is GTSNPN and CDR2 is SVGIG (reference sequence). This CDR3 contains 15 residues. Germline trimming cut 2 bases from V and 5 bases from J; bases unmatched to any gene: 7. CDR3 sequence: CAWSPPGQGGTEAFF. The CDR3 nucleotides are TGTGCCTGGAGTCCACCGGGACAGGGGGGGACTGAAGCTTTCTTT.

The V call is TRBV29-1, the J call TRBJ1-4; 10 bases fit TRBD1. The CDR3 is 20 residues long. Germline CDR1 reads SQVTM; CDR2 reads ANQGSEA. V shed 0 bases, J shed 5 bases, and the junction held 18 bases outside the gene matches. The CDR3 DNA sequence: TGCAGCGTTGAAGATGAGGTGCTACCGGGACAGGGGCTCAAAAATGAAAAACTGTTTTTT. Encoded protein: CSVEDEVLPGQGLKNEKLFF.

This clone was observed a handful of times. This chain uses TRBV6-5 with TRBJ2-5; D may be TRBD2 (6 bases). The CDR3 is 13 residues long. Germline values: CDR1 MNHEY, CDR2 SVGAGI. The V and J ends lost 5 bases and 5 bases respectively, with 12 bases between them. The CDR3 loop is CASSPGTHETQYF. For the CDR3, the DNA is TGTGCCAGCAGTCCCGGGACTCATGAGACCCAGTACTTC.

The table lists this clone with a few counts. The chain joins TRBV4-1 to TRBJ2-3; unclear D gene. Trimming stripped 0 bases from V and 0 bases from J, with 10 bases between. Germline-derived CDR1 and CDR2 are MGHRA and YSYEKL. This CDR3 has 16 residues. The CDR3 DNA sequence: TGCGCCAGCAGCCAAGATGGCAGAATGAGCACAGATACGCAGTATTTT. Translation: CASSQDGRMSTDTQYF.

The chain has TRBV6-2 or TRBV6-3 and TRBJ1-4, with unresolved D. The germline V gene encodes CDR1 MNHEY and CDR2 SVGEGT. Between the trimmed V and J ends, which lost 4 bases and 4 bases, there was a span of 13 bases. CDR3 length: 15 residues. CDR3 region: CASSFAAGYNEKLFF. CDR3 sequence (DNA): TGTGCCAGCAGTTTCGCCGCAGGTTATAATGAAAAACTGTTTTTT.

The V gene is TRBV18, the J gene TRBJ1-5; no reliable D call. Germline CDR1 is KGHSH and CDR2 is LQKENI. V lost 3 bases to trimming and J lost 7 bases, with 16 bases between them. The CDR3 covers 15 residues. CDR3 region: CASSPSEGGGQPQHF. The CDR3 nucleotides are TGTGCCAGCTCACCTTCAGAAGGTGGAGGGCAGCCCCAGCATTTT.

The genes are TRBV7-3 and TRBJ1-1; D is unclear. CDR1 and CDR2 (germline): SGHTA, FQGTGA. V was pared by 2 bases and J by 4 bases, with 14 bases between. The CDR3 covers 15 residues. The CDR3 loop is CASSLVPTGGTEAFF. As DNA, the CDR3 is TGTGCCAGCAGCTTAGTGCCTACGGGAGGCACTGAAGCTTTCTTT.